This entry lists 21 T cell receptor beta chains sequenced from one sample in a study of spatial heterogeneity in lung cancer. Stated time point: blood at routine non-recurrence follow-up after resection. TCRdb reprocessed the 5' RACE reads via MiXCR and lists one record per CDR3 protein. Among 9,500 to 12,000 distinct CDR3 sequences listed, about a fifth were seen once. Sequenced material: PBMCs, taken at follow-up. The receptors here all came from a male donor with early-stage non-small cell lung cancer.

This clonotype is judged medium-sized. The CDR3 sequence: CASSPFASTDTQYF. Here the CDR3 DNA reads TGTGCCAGCAGTCCCTTCGCCAGCACAGATACGCAGTATTTT. This chain connects TRBV9 to TRBJ2-3; the D is unclear. Trimming pared 5 bases from V and 0 bases from J, leaving 10 bases between. The CDR3 runs 14 residues. The germline gives CDR1 SGDLS, CDR2 YYNGEE.

The table lists this clonotype with a few counts. This chain links TRBV4-3 with TRBJ2-7; perhaps TRBD2 as D (5 bases). The V gene's germline CDR1 is LGHNA and CDR2 YSLEER. The CDR3 covers 14 residues. Deletions cut 0 bases from V and 4 bases from J, with 10 bases between. CDR3 nucleotide sequence: TGCGCCAGCAGCCAAGATCGAGGGTTTTACGAGCAGTACTTC. This codes for CASSQDRGFYEQYF.

This clonotype was seen repeatedly, ten times or more. The chain links TRBV10-3 to TRBJ2-1; 7 positions agree with TRBD1. Looked up from germline, CDR1 is ENHRY and CDR2 is SYGVKD. The CDR3 spans 14 residues. J lost 0 bases, V lost 6 bases, and 2 bases had no gene match. For the CDR3, the DNA is TGTGCCATCAGCGGACAGGACTCCTACAATGAGCAGTTCTTC. Its translation is CAISGQDSYNEQFF.

The gene calls are TRBV20-1 and TRBJ2-3, with 8 positions matching TRBD2. CDR1 is DFQATT and CDR2 is SNEGSKA in the germline V gene (reference sequence). This CDR3 comprises 13 residues. J gave up 1 base and V 6 bases, and 3 bases lay outside the gene matches. DNA of the CDR3: TGCAGTGCCGGACTAGCTGGCACAGATACGCAGTATTTT. Residues: CSAGLAGTDTQYF.

This clonotype came up a few times. This chain uses TRBV7-8 with TRBJ2-3; 8 bases are a match to TRBD1. With 1 base clipped from V and 3 bases from J, the junction kept 3 bases outside the gene matches. The length of the CDR3 is 15 residues. The germline V gene has CDR1 SGHVS and CDR2 FQNEAQ. The chain's CDR3 is CASSLDRGSTDTQYF. The DNA of the CDR3 is TGTGCCAGCAGCTTAGACAGGGGGAGTACAGATACGCAGTATTTT.

The V call is TRBV4-2, the J call TRBJ1-2; D not resolved. The CDR3 contains 14 residues. In germline, CDR1 is LGHNA, CDR2 YNFKEQ. V was trimmed by 0 bases and J by 3 bases, leaving 8 bases between them. In DNA, the CDR3 is TGTGCCAGCAGCCAAGATTCAGCAGACTATGGCTACACCTTC. Translating gives CASSQDSADYGYTF.

V and J are TRBV9 and TRBJ2-5; 10 bases agree with TRBD2. CDR1 and CDR2 from the germline V gene are SGDLS and YYNGEE. After removal of 4 bases from V and 5 bases from J, the junction contained 5 bases not matched to a gene. The CDR3 loop spans 14 amino acids. CDR3 DNA: TGTGCCAGCAGCTTTGGGACTAGCGAGGAGACCCAGTACTTC. This translates into CASSFGTSEETQYF.

The chain uses TRBV5-6 and TRBJ2-5; 9 bases line up with TRBD2. V was pared by 3 bases and J by 3 bases, with 3 bases of the junction left unmatched. Germline lookup yields CDR1 SGHDT and CDR2 YYEEEE. The CDR3 runs to 14 residues. CDR3 residues: CASSSVAGEETQYF. CDR3 coding DNA: TGTGCCAGCAGCTCCGTAGCGGGGGAAGAGACCCAGTACTTC.

This clonotype is hyperexpanded by share. The gene calls are TRBV28 and TRBJ1-1, with D uncertain. This CDR3 spans 12 amino acids. CDR1 is MDHEN, CDR2 SYDVKM, per germline. Between the trimmed V and J ends, which lost 3 bases and 5 bases, there was a span of 7 bases. CDR3 sequence: CASSFEVTEAFF. The CDR3 DNA is TGTGCCAGCAGTTTTGAGGTAACTGAAGCTTTCTTT.

The rearrangement uses TRBV7-9 and TRBJ1-4, with D maybe TRBD1 (6 bases). Trimming removed 1 base from V and 4 bases from J, with 7 bases in between. CDR1 is SEHNR and CDR2 is FQNEAQ in the germline V gene (reference sequence). The CDR3 sequence is 14 residues long. The CDR3 is CASSLGQDNEKLFF. CDR3 DNA sequence: TGTGCCAGCAGCTTAGGACAGGATAATGAAAAACTGTTTTTT.

This clonotype showed up just a few times. The chain employs TRBV20-1 and TRBJ2-1, with D possibly being TRBD1 (6 bases). Germline V gene data show CDR1 as DFQATT and CDR2 as SNEGSKA (reference sequence). The CDR3 is made up of 13 amino acids. V lost 3 bases and J 2 bases, leaving 8 bases between the germline ends. The CDR3 DNA is TGCAGTGCTAGTCCAGGGGCCTACAATGAGCAGTTCTTC. Protein: CSASPGAYNEQFF.

This clonotype was picked up many times. This rearrangement joins TRBV11-2 to TRBJ2-6; 7 bases are shared with TRBD1. CDR3 length equals 18 residues. CDR1 and CDR2 (germline): SGHAT, FQNNGV. V shed 3 bases, J shed 0 bases, and the junction held 8 bases outside the gene matches. The CDR3: CASSLDGTVGSGANVLTF. In DNA form, the CDR3 reads TGTGCCAGCAGCTTGGATGGGACAGTGGGCTCTGGGGCCAACGTCCTGACTTTC.

This clonotype was observed a few times. The chain is built from TRBV11-2 and TRBJ2-3; D call uncertain. The CDR3 length is 13 residues. CDR1 and CDR2 from the germline V gene are SGHAT and FQNNGV. The V gene lost 1 base and the J gene lost 8 bases, with 10 bases spanning the gap. In nucleotides, the CDR3 is TGTGCCAGCAGCTTAGCTCTCCTCCTTACGCAGTATTTT. Amino acids: CASSLALLLTQYF.

V usage is TRBV7-2 and J usage is TRBJ2-7, with 7 bases fitting TRBD1. The CDR3 runs 14 residues. Per the germline V gene, CDR1 is SGHTA and CDR2 is FQGNSA. V lost 3 bases, J lost 1 base, and 3 bases stayed unmatched. This CDR3 reads CASSFGTVSYEQYF. The CDR3, as DNA: TGTGCCAGCAGCTTCGGGACAGTGTCCTACGAGCAGTACTTC.

At least ten counts were recorded for this clonotype. V gene TRBV27 combines with J gene TRBJ2-1; D is uncertain. CDR1 and CDR2 (germline): MNHEY, SMNVEV (reference sequence). This CDR3 has 16 residues. The V end lost 0 bases, the J end lost 5 bases, and 14 bases lay between the germline ends. The CDR3 coding sequence is TGTGCCAGCAGTTTATCGTTGGGGTGGGAAAACAATGAGCAGTTCTTC. Amino acid sequence: CASSLSLGWENNEQFF.

This clonotype rates as medium-sized. The rearrangement uses TRBV14 and TRBJ2-5, with D possibly being TRBD2 (5 bases). V was shortened by 2 bases and J by 4 bases, with 11 bases between the two germline ends. Germline V lookup: CDR1 SGHDN, CDR2 FVKESK. The CDR3 extends over 14 amino acids. CDR3 coding DNA: TGTGCCAGCAGCCAATATCAGGCGGGAGAGACCCAGTACTTC. This gives the protein CASSQYQAGETQYF. Supplemented by reference TRBV14 and TRBJ2-5, the full variable domain reads EAGVTQFPSHSVIEKGQTVTLRCDPISGHDNLYWYRRVMGKEIKFLLHFVKESKQDESGMPNNRFLAERTGGTYSTLKVQPAELEDSGVYFCASSQYQAGETQYFGPGTRLLVL.

The chain employs TRBV13 and TRBJ1-5; 7 positions agree with TRBD1. This CDR3 has 14 residues. CDR1 PRHDT and CDR2 FYEKMQ come from the germline V gene (reference sequence). Losses at the gene ends were 5 bases for V and 2 bases for J; bases not matched to a gene: 3. The CDR3 coding sequence is TGTGCCAGCAGCGCCGGACAGGGCAATCAGCCCCAGCATTTT. It codes for CASSAGQGNQPQHF.

The CDR3 DNA follows: TGTGCCAGCAGCCAGCTCCCGGGATTCACTGAAGCTTTCTTT. Residues: CASSQLPGFTEAFF. V and J are TRBV3-1 and TRBJ1-1; no definite D call. The CDR3 is 14 residues long. With 3 bases removed from V and 4 bases from J, the gap between germline ends came to 12 bases. CDR1 is LGHDT, CDR2 YNNKEL, per germline (reference sequence).

The chain uses TRBV7-3 and TRBJ1-1; D unclear. The CDR3 contains 13 residues. Germline V gene lookup returns CDR1 SGHTA and CDR2 FQGTGA. Trimming cost V 3 bases and J 1 base, with 6 bases left between them. The CDR3 region has the DNA TGTGCCAGCAGCTTGTTGGGGAACACTGAAGCTTTCTTT. This gives the protein CASSLLGNTEAFF.

This clonotype was seen more than once but under ten times. The chain recombines TRBV19 with TRBJ2-3, with 9 bases aligning to TRBD2. In germline, CDR1 is LNHDA, CDR2 SQIVND (reference sequence). After removal of 5 bases from V and 6 bases from J, the junction contained 9 bases not matched to a gene. CDR3 size: 15 residues. This CDR3 is CASSLAGAQRDTQYF. The CDR3 coding sequence is TGTGCCAGTAGTTTAGCGGGAGCCCAACGGGATACGCAGTATTTT.

This clonotype was found many times. This rearrangement joins TRBV4-1 to TRBJ2-7, with D perhaps TRBD2 (6 bases). Germline CDR1 MGHRA, CDR2 YSYEKL. The CDR3 runs 13 residues. Trimming stripped 0 bases from V and 7 bases from J, with 10 bases between. The CDR3 bases are TGCGCCAGCAGCCAAGACCCTCGGGGGGAGCAGTACTTC. Encoded protein: CASSQDPRGEQYF.